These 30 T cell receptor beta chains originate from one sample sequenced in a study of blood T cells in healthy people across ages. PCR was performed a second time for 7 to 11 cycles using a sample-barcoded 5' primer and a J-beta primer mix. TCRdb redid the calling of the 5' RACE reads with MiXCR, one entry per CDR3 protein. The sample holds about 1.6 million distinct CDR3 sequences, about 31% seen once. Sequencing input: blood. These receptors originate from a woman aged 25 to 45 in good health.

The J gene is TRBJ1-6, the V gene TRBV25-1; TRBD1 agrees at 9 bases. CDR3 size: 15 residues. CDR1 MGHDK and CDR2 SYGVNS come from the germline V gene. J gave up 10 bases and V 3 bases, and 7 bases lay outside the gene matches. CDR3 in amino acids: CASSETTGQGSPLHF. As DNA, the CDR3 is TGTGCCAGCAGTGAGACAACGGGACAGGGATCACCCCTCCACTTT.

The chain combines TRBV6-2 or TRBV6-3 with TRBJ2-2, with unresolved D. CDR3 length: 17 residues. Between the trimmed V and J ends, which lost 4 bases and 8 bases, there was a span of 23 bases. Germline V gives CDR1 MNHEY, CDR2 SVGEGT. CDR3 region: CASSSAPTYNPTGELFF. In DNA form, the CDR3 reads TGTGCCAGCAGTTCCGCCCCGACTTACAACCCCACTGGGGAGCTGTTTTTT.

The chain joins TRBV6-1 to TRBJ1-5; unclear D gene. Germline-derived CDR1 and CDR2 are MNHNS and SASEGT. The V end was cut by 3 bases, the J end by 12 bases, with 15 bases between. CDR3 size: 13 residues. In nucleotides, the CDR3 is TGTGCCAGCAGTGACGAGATAATTGCCCGCCAGCATTTT. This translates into CASSDEIIARQHF.

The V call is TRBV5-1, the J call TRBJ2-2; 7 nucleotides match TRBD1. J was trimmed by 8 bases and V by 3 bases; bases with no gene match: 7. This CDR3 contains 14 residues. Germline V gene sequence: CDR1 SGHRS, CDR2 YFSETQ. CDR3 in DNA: TGCGCCAGCAGCTCTGACAGGGTGGATGGGGAGCTGTTTTTT. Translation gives CASSSDRVDGELFF. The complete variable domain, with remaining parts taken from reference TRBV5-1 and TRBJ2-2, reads KAGVTQTPRYLIKTRGQQVTLSCSPISGHRSVSWYQQTPGQGLQFLFEYFSETQRNKGNFPGRFSGRQFSNSRSEMNVSTLELGDSALYLCASSSDRVDGELFFGEGSRLTVL.

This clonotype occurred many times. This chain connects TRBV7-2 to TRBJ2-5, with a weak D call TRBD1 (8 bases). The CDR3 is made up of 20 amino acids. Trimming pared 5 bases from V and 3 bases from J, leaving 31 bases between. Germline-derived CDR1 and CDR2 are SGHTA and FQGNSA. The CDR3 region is CASSPEGFLIRTGGEETQYF. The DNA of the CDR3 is TGTGCCAGCAGCCCCGAGGGGTTTCTGATTCGAACAGGGGGGGAAGAGACCCAGTACTTC.

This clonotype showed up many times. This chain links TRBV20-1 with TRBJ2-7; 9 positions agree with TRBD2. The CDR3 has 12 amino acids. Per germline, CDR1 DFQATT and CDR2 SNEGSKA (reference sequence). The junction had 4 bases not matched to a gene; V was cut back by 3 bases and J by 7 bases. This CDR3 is CSASSSGGEQYF. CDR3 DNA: TGCAGTGCTAGCTCCAGCGGGGGGGAGCAGTACTTC.

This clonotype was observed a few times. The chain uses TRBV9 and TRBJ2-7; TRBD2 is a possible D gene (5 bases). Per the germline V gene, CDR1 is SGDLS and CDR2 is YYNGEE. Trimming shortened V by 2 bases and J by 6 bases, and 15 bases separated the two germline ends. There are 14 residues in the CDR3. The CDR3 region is CASSVAAEGTEQYF. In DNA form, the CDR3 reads TGTGCCAGCAGCGTGGCCGCTGAGGGTACCGAGCAGTACTTC.

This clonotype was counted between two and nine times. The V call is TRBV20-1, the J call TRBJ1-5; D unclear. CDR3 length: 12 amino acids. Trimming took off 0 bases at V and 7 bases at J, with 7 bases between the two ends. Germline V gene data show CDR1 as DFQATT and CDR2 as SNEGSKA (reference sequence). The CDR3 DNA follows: TGCAGTGCTAGAGAGGGGTGGCAGCCCCAGCATTTT. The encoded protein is CSAREGWQPQHF.

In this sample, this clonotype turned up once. CDR3 sequence: CASRPPGLANTGELFF. Written as DNA, the CDR3 is TGCGCCAGCAGACCTCCGGGACTAGCGAACACCGGGGAGCTGTTTTTT. J is TRBJ2-2 and V is TRBV4-1; 8 bases are a match to TRBD2. V gave up 6 bases and J gave up 0 bases; unmatched junction bases: 6. The CDR3 has 16 amino acids. The germline V gene has CDR1 MGHRA and CDR2 YSYEKL.

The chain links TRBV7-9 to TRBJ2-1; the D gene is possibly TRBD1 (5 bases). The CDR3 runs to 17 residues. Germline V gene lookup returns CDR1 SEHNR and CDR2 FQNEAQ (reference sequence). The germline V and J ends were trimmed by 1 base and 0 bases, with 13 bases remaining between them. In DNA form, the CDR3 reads TGTGCCAGCAGCTTAGGAGTCACAGGAAGCTCCTACAATGAGCAGTTCTTC. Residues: CASSLGVTGSSYNEQFF.

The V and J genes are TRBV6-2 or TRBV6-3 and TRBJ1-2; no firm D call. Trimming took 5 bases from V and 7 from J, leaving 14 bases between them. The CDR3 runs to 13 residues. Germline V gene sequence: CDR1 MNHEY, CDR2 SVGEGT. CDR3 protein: CASSTGPGFGYTF. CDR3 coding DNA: TGTGCCAGCAGTACCGGGCCTGGGTTTGGCTACACCTTC.

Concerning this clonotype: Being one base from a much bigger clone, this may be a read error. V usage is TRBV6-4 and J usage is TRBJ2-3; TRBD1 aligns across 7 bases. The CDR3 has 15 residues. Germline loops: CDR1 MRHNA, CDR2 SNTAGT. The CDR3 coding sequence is TGTGCCAGCAAGGCCAGGGACAGCTATACAGATACGCGGTATTTT. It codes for CASKARDSYTDTRYF.

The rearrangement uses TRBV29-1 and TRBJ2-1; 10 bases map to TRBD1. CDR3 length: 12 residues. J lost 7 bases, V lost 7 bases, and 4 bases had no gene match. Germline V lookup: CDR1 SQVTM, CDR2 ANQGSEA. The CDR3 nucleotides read TGCAGCGGACAGGGGGCACTTAATGAGCAGTTCTTC. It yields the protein CSGQGALNEQFF.

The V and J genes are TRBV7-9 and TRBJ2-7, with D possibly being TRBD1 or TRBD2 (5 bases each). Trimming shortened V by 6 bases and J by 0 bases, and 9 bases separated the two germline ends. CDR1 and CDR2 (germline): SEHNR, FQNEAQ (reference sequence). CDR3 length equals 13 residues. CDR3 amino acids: CASRRGDSYEQYF. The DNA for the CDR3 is TGTGCCAGCAGGAGGGGAGACTCCTACGAGCAGTACTTC.

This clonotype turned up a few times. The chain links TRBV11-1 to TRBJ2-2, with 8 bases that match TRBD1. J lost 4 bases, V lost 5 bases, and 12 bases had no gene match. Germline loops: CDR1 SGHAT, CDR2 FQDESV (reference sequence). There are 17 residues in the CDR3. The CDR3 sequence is CASSNKQGAVGTGELFF. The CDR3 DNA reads TGTGCCAGCAGCAATAAGCAGGGGGCGGTTGGCACCGGGGAGCTGTTTTTT.

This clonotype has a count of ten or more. CDR3 bases: TGCGCCAGCAGCCAAGACACAGGGGTAAATGAGCAGTTCTTC. Its translation is CASSQDTGVNEQFF. The chain carries TRBV4-1 and TRBJ2-1; TRBD1 matches at 7 bases. This CDR3 has 14 residues. Trimming cost V 0 bases and J 7 bases; bases outside gene matches: 3. Germline CDR1 is MGHRA and CDR2 is YSYEKL.

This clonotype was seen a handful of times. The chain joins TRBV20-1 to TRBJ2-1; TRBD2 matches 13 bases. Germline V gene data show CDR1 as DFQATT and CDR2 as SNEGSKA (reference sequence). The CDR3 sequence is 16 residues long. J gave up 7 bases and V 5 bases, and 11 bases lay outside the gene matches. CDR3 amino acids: CSARGTSGVVGNEQFF. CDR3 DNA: TGCAGTGCTCGCGGGACTAGCGGGGTCGTGGGGAATGAGCAGTTCTTC.

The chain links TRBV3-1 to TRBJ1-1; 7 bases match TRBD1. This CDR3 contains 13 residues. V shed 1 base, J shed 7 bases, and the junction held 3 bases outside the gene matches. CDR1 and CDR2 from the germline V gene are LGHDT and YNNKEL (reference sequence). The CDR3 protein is CASSQGGQLEAFF. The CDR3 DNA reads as TGTGCCAGCAGCCAAGGGGGACAGCTTGAAGCTTTCTTT.

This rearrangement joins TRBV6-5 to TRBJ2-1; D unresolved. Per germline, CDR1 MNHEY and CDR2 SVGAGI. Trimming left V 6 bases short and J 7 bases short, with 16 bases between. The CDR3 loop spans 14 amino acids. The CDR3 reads CASSQLGLDNEQFF. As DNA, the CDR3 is TGTGCCAGCAGCCAATTAGGGCTTGATAATGAGCAGTTCTTC.

The chain's CDR3 is CASSPGTGLAQYF. Here the CDR3 DNA reads TGTGCCAGCAGCCCGGGGACTGGCTTGGCCCAGTACTTC. The chain has TRBV13 and TRBJ2-5; possible D gene TRBD2, 6 bases. Germline V gene data show CDR1 as PRHDT and CDR2 as FYEKMQ (reference sequence). V lost 5 bases, J lost 9 bases, and 16 bases lay in between. The CDR3 length is 13 residues.

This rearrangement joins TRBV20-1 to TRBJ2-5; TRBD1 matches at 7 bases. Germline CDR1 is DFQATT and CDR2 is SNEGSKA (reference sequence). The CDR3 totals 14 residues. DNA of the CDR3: TGCACCTCCGAGCCGGGACAGATACCAGAGACCCAGTACTTC. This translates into CTSEPGQIPETQYF.

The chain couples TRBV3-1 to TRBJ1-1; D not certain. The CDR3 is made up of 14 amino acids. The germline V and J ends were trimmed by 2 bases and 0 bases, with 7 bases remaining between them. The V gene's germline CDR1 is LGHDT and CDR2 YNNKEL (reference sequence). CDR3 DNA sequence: TGTGCCAGCAGCCAACAGTTCATGAACACTGAAGCTTTCTTT. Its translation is CASSQQFMNTEAFF.

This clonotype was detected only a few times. This chain's CDR3 is CASSPGSGREAYEQYF. In DNA form, the CDR3 reads TGTGCCAGCAGCCCAGGCAGCGGGAGAGAGGCCTACGAGCAGTACTTC. The chain employs TRBV7-9 and TRBJ2-7; TRBD2 agrees at 8 bases. Germline CDR1 and CDR2: SEHNR and FQNEAQ (reference sequence). The J segment lost 2 bases and the V segment lost 5 bases, leaving 11 bases of the junction unmatched. The CDR3 contains 16 residues.

The CDR3 here is CASSWDGDDSPLHF. CDR3 coding DNA: TGTGCCAGCAGTTGGGACGGGGACGATTCACCCCTCCACTTT. The chain employs TRBV25-1 and TRBJ1-6; TRBD1 might be the D (5 bases). The CDR3 has 14 amino acids. Germline loops: CDR1 MGHDK, CDR2 SYGVNS. Trimming took 5 bases from V and 8 from J, leaving 13 bases between them.

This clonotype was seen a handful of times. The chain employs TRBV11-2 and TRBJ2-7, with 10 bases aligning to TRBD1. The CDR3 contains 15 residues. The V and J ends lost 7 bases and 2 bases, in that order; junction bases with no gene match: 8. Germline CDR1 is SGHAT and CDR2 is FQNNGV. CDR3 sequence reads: CASNPRGTGAYEQYF. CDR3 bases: TGTGCCAGCAACCCTAGGGGGACAGGGGCCTACGAGCAGTACTTC.

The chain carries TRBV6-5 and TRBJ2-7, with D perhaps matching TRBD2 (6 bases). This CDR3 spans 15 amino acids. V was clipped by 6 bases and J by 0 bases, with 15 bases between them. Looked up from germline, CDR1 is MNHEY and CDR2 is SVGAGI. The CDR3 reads CASSPGGRTSYEQYF. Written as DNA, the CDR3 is TGTGCCAGCAGCCCTGGGGGGAGGACCTCCTACGAGCAGTACTTC.

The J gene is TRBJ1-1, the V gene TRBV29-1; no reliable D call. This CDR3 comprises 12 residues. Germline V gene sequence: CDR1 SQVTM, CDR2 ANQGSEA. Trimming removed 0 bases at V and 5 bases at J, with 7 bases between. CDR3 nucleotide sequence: TGCAGCGTTGAAGATATTGGGACTGAAGCTTTCTTT. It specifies CSVEDIGTEAFF.

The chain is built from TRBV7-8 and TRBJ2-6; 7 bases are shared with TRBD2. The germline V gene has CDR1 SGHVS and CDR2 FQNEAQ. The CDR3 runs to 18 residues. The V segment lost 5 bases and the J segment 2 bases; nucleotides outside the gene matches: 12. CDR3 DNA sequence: TGTGCCAGCAGCCCTTACGTTATGGGAGGGCCTGGGGCCAACGTCCTGACTTTC. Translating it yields CASSPYVMGGPGANVLTF.

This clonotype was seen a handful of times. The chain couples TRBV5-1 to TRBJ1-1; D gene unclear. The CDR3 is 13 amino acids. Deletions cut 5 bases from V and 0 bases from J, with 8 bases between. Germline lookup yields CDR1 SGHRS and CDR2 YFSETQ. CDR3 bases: TGCGCCAGCAGACTAATGGTGAACACTGAAGCTTTCTTT. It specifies CASRLMVNTEAFF.

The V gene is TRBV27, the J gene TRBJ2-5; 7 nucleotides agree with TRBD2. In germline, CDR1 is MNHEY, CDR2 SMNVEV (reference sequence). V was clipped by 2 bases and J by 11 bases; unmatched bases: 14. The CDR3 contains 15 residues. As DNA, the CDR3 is TGTGCCAGCAGTTTACTAGCGGCCGTTAACAATGAGCAGTACTTC. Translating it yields CASSLLAAVNNEQYF.